This T cell receptor beta chain is from a study of cytomegalovirus exposure and HLA in healthy donors. Concerning this clone itself: Antigen unknown. The DNA is left out, because the CDR3 cannot be placed on it with certainty; the CDR3 is given as TCRdb lists it.

Overall study findings and caveats: A later analysis found most CMV-associated TCR beta chains apparently HLA-restricted.

PCR involved 60 Vbeta and 13 Jbeta primers. Sequencing used immunoSEQ multiplex PCR; TCRdb keeps in-frame clones, though not all of them. The sample contains 120,000 or so clones, 15% of which appear only once. Germline CDR1 reads LGHNT; CDR2 reads FRNRAP. Counting both end residues, the CDR3 totals 16 amino acids. The rearrangement joins TRBV12-5 to TRBJ1-2; the table's D gene call, TRBD1, was not cross checked with the DNA. The sequenced sample consisted of PBMCs. The TCR comes from a woman aged 18 to 35 in good health and CMV-seronegative. CDR3 sequence reads: CASGLGTGQYNYGYTF.